A single sample is the source of the 31 T cell receptor beta chains below, sequenced in a study of beta chain features in type 1 diabetes. All of the isolated RNA was reverse transcribed, so expressed TCRB transcripts were sequenced. Libraries were prepared by immunoSEQ multiplex PCR; TCRdb keeps only in-frame clonotypes and omits some of them. The repertoire holds 250,000 to 300,000 clones, with about 8% as singletons. Material for sequencing was central memory CD4+ T cells from blood. Receptors originate from a woman aged 18-29 years in good health.

The V gene is TRBV9, the J gene TRBJ1-2; D not resolved. CDR3 length: 14 residues. CDR1 SGDLS and CDR2 YYNGEE come from the germline V gene. V was cut by 0 bases and J by 2 bases, with 8 bases left in between. This chain's CDR3 is CASSVDGFNYGYTF. CDR3 coding DNA: TGTGCCAGCAGCGTAGACGGGTTCAACTATGGCTACACCTTC.

The chain recombines TRBV4-3 with TRBJ1-4; 7 nucleotides align to TRBD1. Germline V gene lookup returns CDR1 LGHNA and CDR2 YSLEER. The CDR3 runs 14 residues. The V and J ends lost 1 base and 8 bases, in that order; junction bases with no gene match: 4. CDR3 region: CASSQGQGEEKLFF. DNA for the CDR3: TGCGCCAGCAGCCAAGGGCAGGGGGAAGAAAAACTGTTTTTT.

The J gene is TRBJ2-4, the V gene TRBV29-1, with 7 bases matching TRBD1. Germline CDR1 SQVTM, CDR2 ANQGSEA. The CDR3 has 13 amino acids. Trimming at V came to 7 bases and at J to 1 base, leaving 4 bases not matched to a gene. CDR3 nucleotide sequence: TGCAGCGCCTCACAGGGGGCCAAAAACATTCAGTACTTC. Protein product: CSASQGAKNIQYF. Full variable domain (missing parts from reference TRBV29-1 and TRBJ2-4): SAVISQKPSRDICQRGTSLTIQCQVDSQVTMMFWYRQQPGQSLTLIATANQGSEATYESGFVIDKFPISRPNLTFSTLTVSNMSPEDSSIYLCSASQGAKNIQYFGAGTRLSVL.

This sequence joins TRBV4-2 and TRBJ1-1; D gene unclear. CDR1 and CDR2 (germline): LGHNA, YNFKEQ. Trimming stripped 4 bases from V and 5 bases from J, with 14 bases between. The CDR3 length is 14 residues. The CDR3 protein is CASSPTQVRTEAFF. The CDR3 bases are TGTGCCAGCAGCCCGACCCAAGTGAGGACTGAAGCTTTCTTT.

This clone was seen only a few times. The chain uses TRBV7-2 and TRBJ2-4; a weak D match, TRBD2 (5 bases). V was shortened by 5 bases and J by 7 bases, with 12 bases between the two germline ends. This CDR3 comprises 13 residues. The germline gives CDR1 SGHTA, CDR2 FQGNSA. Here the CDR3 DNA reads TGTGCCAGCAGCCAACCGACTATGAACATTCAGTACTTC. Translation: CASSQPTMNIQYF.

The chain joins TRBV5-4 to TRBJ1-2, with 7 bases lining up with TRBD1. Germline V gene data show CDR1 as SGHNT and CDR2 as YYREEE (reference sequence). V lost 4 bases, J lost 7 bases, and 10 bases stayed unmatched. CDR3 length: 14 residues. CDR3: CASSPETGLGGYTF. The CDR3 DNA reads as TGTGCCAGCAGCCCCGAGACAGGGCTGGGTGGCTACACCTTC.

This clone was seen more than once but under ten times. The rearrangement links TRBV4-1 to TRBJ2-5, with no clear D. This CDR3 comprises 15 residues. Germline CDR1 and CDR2: MGHRA and YSYEKL. Between the trimmed V and J ends, which lost 0 bases and 4 bases, there was a span of 12 bases. Here the CDR3 DNA reads TGCGCCAGCAGCCAAGATCAGGTGGGCCCAGAGACCCAGTACTTC. Its translation is CASSQDQVGPETQYF.

The rearrangement joins TRBV7-3 to TRBJ2-2; no clear D gene. In germline, CDR1 is SGHTA, CDR2 FQGTGA. This CDR3 region has 14 residues. Trimming shortened V by 2 bases and J by 1 base, and 5 bases separated the two germline ends. Written as DNA, the CDR3 is TGTGCCAGCAGCTTAGTTGTGAACACCGGGGAGCTGTTTTTT. Translated: CASSLVVNTGELFF.

This clone occurred a few times. The chain carries TRBV5-1 and TRBJ1-4; possibly TRBD1 for D (5 bases). CDR3 length equals 14 residues. Germline V gene data show CDR1 as SGHRS and CDR2 as YFSETQ. V dropped 4 bases and J dropped 11 bases, with 18 bases sitting between them. This CDR3 is CASSESGARGKLFF. The CDR3 region has the DNA TGCGCCAGCAGCGAATCCGGGGCACGAGGGAAACTGTTTTTT.

This clone has just a few counts. This rearrangement joins TRBV19 to TRBJ1-3; no reliable D call. CDR3 length: 14 amino acids. Trimming shortened V by 5 bases and J by 2 bases, and 10 bases separated the two germline ends. CDR1 LNHDA and CDR2 SQIVND come from the germline V gene (reference sequence). CDR3 protein: CASSRTGTGNTIYF. The CDR3 DNA is TGTGCCAGTAGTCGCACGGGCACTGGAAACACCATATATTTT.

This clone appeared a few times. A read error may account for a junction end that differs from germline. V usage is TRBV5-1 and J usage is TRBJ1-4; D ambiguous. CDR3 length equals 14 residues. Looked up from germline, CDR1 is SGHRS and CDR2 is YFSETQ. The CDR3 protein is CASSAGSSNERLFF. The CDR3 DNA sequence: TGCGCCAGCAGCGCGGGGTCGAGTAATGAAAGACTGTTTTTT.

The chain joins TRBV5-1 to TRBJ1-4, with no clear D. The germline V gene encodes CDR1 SGHRS and CDR2 YFSETQ. The CDR3 consists of 14 residues. V gave up 4 bases and J gave up 8 bases, with 15 bases separating them. The CDR3: CASSLSGSGEKLFF. The DNA of the CDR3 is TGCGCCAGCAGCCTGTCGGGGTCCGGGGAAAAACTGTTTTTT.

This clone was counted between two and nine times. V usage is TRBV7-2 and J usage is TRBJ1-3; D is ambiguous. The CDR3 runs 15 residues. V lost 1 base to trimming and J lost 4 bases, with 11 bases between them. Germline values: CDR1 SGHTA, CDR2 FQGNSA. CDR3 protein: CASSLGGTTGNTIYF. Written as DNA, the CDR3 is TGTGCCAGCAGCTTAGGAGGAACGACAGGAAACACCATATATTTT. The whole variable domain, filled in from reference TRBV7-2 and TRBJ1-3, reads GAGVSQSPSNKVTEKGKDVELRCDPISGHTALYWYRQSLGQGLEFLIYFQGNSAPDKSGLPSDRFSAERTGGSVSTLTIQRTQQEDSAVYLCASSLGGTTGNTIYFGEGSWLTVV.

J is TRBJ2-2 and V is TRBV29-1, with 9 positions matching TRBD1. Germline lookup yields CDR1 SQVTM and CDR2 ANQGSEA. This CDR3 has 17 amino acids. V dropped 2 bases and J dropped 6; count of bases not matched to a gene: 13. The chain's CDR3 is CSVERAGTGINAGELFF. The CDR3 DNA reads as TGCAGCGTTGAACGCGCCGGGACAGGGATTAATGCCGGGGAGCTGTTTTTT.

This clone appeared a few times. V is TRBV11-2 and J is TRBJ2-7; D assignment may be TRBD1 or TRBD2 (5 bases each). Trimming took 2 bases from V and 3 from J, leaving 17 bases between them. Per the germline V gene, CDR1 is SGHAT and CDR2 is FQNNGV. This CDR3 comprises 16 residues. CDR3 sequence: CASSLLSQRGRYEQYF. The CDR3 nucleotides read TGTGCCAGCAGCTTACTAAGCCAGAGGGGCCGCTACGAGCAGTACTTC.

In its sample, this clone was seen a few times. A junction boundary mismatches the germline segment, possibly from a read error. This rearrangement joins TRBV5-8 to TRBJ2-5; 9 bases match TRBD2. The CDR3 runs 16 residues. Per germline, CDR1 SGHTS and CDR2 YDEGEE. The CDR3 is CASSPFRAGGQETQYF. The CDR3 DNA reads TGCGCCAGCAGCCCGTTCCGGGCGGGAGGGCAAGAGACCCAGTACTTC.

The V gene is TRBV2, the J gene TRBJ2-3; 15 bases match TRBD2. This CDR3 has 20 amino acids. Germline CDR1 is SNHLY and CDR2 is FYNNEI. With 5 bases clipped from V and 1 base from J, the junction kept 13 bases outside the gene matches. DNA for the CDR3: TGTGCCAGCAGTTACACTCCGGGACTAGCGGGAGGCTTTGGCACAGATACGCAGTATTTT. This translates into CASSYTPGLAGGFGTDTQYF.

This clone was counted only a few times. The rearrangement links TRBV7-2 to TRBJ1-2; 9 nucleotides align to TRBD1. V lost 5 bases to trimming and J lost 8 bases; unmatched junction nucleotides: 6. The CDR3 covers 13 residues. In germline, CDR1 is SGHTA, CDR2 FQGNSA. CDR3 residues: CASSQGQGMGYTF. The DNA of the CDR3 is TGTGCCAGCAGCCAGGGACAGGGTATGGGCTACACCTTC.

CDR3 in amino acids: CASSLVVWDNEQFF. The CDR3 region has the DNA TGCGCCAGCAGCTTGGTCGTTTGGGATAATGAGCAGTTCTTC. This chain links TRBV5-1 with TRBJ2-1; D unresolved. CDR1 is SGHRS, CDR2 YFSETQ, per germline. V was cut by 0 bases and J by 7 bases, with 11 bases left in between. CDR3 length: 14 amino acids. Drawing the rest from reference TRBV5-1 and TRBJ2-1, the complete variable domain is KAGVTQTPRYLIKTRGQQVTLSCSPISGHRSVSWYQQTPGQGLQFLFEYFSETQRNKGNFPGRFSGRQFSNSRSEMNVSTLELGDSALYLCASSLVVWDNEQFFGPGTRLTVL.

The genes are TRBV4-3 and TRBJ2-2; tentatively, D is TRBD1 or TRBD2 (6 bases each). Trimming removed 4 bases at V and 2 bases at J, with 11 bases between. This CDR3 has 15 residues. In germline, CDR1 is LGHNA, CDR2 YSLEER. The CDR3 DNA sequence: TGCGCCAGCAGCCGCGGGGACACTAACACCGGGGAGCTGTTTTTT. Protein product: CASSRGDTNTGELFF.

This clone has more than one count but fewer than ten. The chain recombines TRBV6-6 with TRBJ2-7, with D perhaps matching TRBD2 (6 bases). The CDR3 length is 15 residues. The ends were cut back, 5 bases at V and 0 bases at J, with 14 bases in the middle. CDR1 MNHNY and CDR2 SVGAGI come from the germline V gene (reference sequence). DNA of the CDR3: TGTGCCAGCAGTCGACCTTCGACTAGCTCCTACGAGCAGTACTTC. This codes for CASSRPSTSSYEQYF.

This clone was picked up a small number of times. The chain is built from TRBV9 and TRBJ2-5, with 7 bases that match TRBD2. CDR1 and CDR2 from the germline V gene are SGDLS and YYNGEE. The V and J ends lost 4 bases and 1 base, in that order; junction bases with no gene match: 4. There are 14 residues in the CDR3. The CDR3: CASSLGGSQETQYF. The CDR3 nucleotides read TGTGCCAGCAGCTTGGGGGGGTCCCAAGAGACCCAGTACTTC.

This clone was seen only a few times. A single base separates this from a much larger clone, so it may be a read error. The sample carries other DNA sequences with the same CDR3. The gene calls are TRBV7-2 and TRBJ2-3, with unresolved D. CDR1 and CDR2 (germline): SGHTA, FQGNSA. V was clipped by 3 bases and J by 1 base, with 2 bases between them. The CDR3 runs to 12 residues. The CDR3 loop reads CASSFGTDTQYF. Here the CDR3 DNA reads TGTGCCAGCAGCTTCGGCACAGATACGCAGTATTTT.

This clone was seen at least ten times. This rearrangement joins TRBV28 to TRBJ2-3; TRBD1 matches 7 bases. The V gene end was trimmed by 9 bases and the J gene end by 1 base; junction bases not matched to a gene: 10. Germline CDR1 reads MDHEN; CDR2 reads SYDVKM. This CDR3 contains 15 residues. CDR3 in DNA: TGTGCCAGTAGAACCGGGGACAGACGCACAGATACGCAGTATTTT. It is translated as CASRTGDRRTDTQYF.

This clone showed up just a few times. Within the sample, other DNA sequences also encode this same CDR3. The V gene is TRBV4-3, the J gene TRBJ1-2, with no clear D. This CDR3 is 14 amino acids long. The germline gives CDR1 LGHNA, CDR2 YSLEER. V was clipped by 1 base and J by 5 bases, with 11 bases between them. The CDR3 reads CASSQGWRDYGYTF. The CDR3, as DNA: TGCGCCAGCAGCCAAGGGTGGCGGGATTATGGCTACACCTTC.

This clone appeared a few times. The CDR3 reads CASRTGGGGEAYGYTF. The CDR3 DNA reads as TGTGCCAGCAGGACGGGAGGGGGCGGAGAGGCCTATGGCTACACCTTC. V gene TRBV25-1 combines with J gene TRBJ1-2; 7 nucleotides match TRBD1. This CDR3 contains 16 residues. V lost 6 bases and J lost 4; bases outside the gene matches: 14. CDR1 is MGHDK, CDR2 SYGVNS, per germline.

This clone was counted between two and nine times. The chain employs TRBV4-2 and TRBJ1-2, with 8 nucleotides matching TRBD1. This CDR3 is built from 15 residues. With 2 bases clipped from V and 10 bases from J, the junction kept 12 bases outside the gene matches. Germline V lookup: CDR1 LGHNA, CDR2 YNFKEQ. CDR3 nucleotides: TGTGCCAGCAGCCAAAGGTCGGGGACAGGAGAATACTACACCTTC. Protein sequence: CASSQRSGTGEYYTF.

V usage is TRBV7-2 and J usage is TRBJ2-5; no clear D. The CDR3 length is 12 residues. Germline CDR1 is SGHTA and CDR2 is FQGNSA. Trimming took 5 bases from V and 1 from J, leaving 5 bases between them. The chain's CDR3 is CASSSIQETQYF. The DNA of the CDR3 is TGTGCCAGCAGCAGCATCCAAGAGACCCAGTACTTC.

This clone was seen a few times. The chain employs TRBV7-8 and TRBJ2-7, with D possibly being TRBD1 (6 bases). In germline, CDR1 is SGHVS, CDR2 FQNEAQ. V was shortened by 5 bases and J by 0 bases, with 14 bases between the two germline ends. The CDR3 covers 15 residues. The CDR3 DNA is TGTGCCAGCAGCCCTCTAGGGACAAGCTCCTACGAGCAGTACTTC. This translates into CASSPLGTSSYEQYF.

The chain employs TRBV7-8 and TRBJ2-2; possibly TRBD1 for D (6 bases). The V end lost 5 bases, the J end lost 1 base, and 14 bases lay between the germline ends. CDR1 is SGHVS, CDR2 FQNEAQ, per germline. The CDR3 runs 16 residues. As DNA, the CDR3 is TGTGCCAGCAGCCGACCGATGACAGGGAACACCGGGGAGCTGTTTTTT. It specifies CASSRPMTGNTGELFF.

The sample holds a few counts of this clone. This chain uses TRBV7-8 with TRBJ2-7; D is unresolved. In germline, CDR1 is SGHVS, CDR2 FQNEAQ. Trimming shortened V by 4 bases and J by 1 base, and 11 bases separated the two germline ends. CDR3 length equals 14 residues. The CDR3 spells CASSSDSVSYEQYV. The CDR3 region has the DNA TGTGCCAGCAGCTCCGATTCGGTTTCCTACGAGCAGTACGTC.